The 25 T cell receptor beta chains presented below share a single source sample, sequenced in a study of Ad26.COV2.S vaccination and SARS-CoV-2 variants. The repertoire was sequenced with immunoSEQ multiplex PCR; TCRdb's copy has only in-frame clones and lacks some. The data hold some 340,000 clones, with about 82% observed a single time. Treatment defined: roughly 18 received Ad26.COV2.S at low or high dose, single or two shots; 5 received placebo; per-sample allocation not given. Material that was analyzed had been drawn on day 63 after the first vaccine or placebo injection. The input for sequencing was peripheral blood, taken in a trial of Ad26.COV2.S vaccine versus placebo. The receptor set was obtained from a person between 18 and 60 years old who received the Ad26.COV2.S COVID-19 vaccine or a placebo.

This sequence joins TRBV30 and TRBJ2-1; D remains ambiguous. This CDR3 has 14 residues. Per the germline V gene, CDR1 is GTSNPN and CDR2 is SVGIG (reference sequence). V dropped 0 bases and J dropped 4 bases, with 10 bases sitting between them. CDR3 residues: CAWSVGSAYNEQFF. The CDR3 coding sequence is TGTGCCTGGAGTGTAGGCTCAGCATACAATGAGCAGTTCTTC.

The CDR3 sequence: CASSSTGSTEAFF. CDR3 DNA sequence: TGTGCCAGTAGTTCTACAGGGTCCACTGAAGCTTTCTTT. The chain is built from TRBV19 and TRBJ1-1; perhaps TRBD1 as D (6 bases). The CDR3 sequence is 13 residues long. Trimming pared 5 bases from V and 4 bases from J, leaving 11 bases between. CDR1 LNHDA and CDR2 SQIVND come from the germline V gene (reference sequence).

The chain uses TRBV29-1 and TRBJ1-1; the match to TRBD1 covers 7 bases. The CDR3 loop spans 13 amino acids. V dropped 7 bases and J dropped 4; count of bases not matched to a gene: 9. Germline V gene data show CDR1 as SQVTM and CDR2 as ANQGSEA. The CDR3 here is CSGHRGGATEAFF. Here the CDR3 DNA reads TGCAGCGGGCACAGGGGAGGGGCCACTGAAGCTTTCTTT.

CDR3 in amino acids: CASSSGEWDPNEKLFF. The CDR3 bases are TGTGCCAGCAGCTCCGGGGAATGGGACCCTAATGAAAAACTGTTTTTT. The rearrangement uses TRBV11-1 and TRBJ1-4, with TRBD1 as a possible D gene (5 bases). The CDR3 totals 16 residues. With 4 bases removed from V and 3 bases from J, the gap between germline ends came to 15 bases. CDR1 and CDR2 (germline): SGHAT, FQDESV (reference sequence).

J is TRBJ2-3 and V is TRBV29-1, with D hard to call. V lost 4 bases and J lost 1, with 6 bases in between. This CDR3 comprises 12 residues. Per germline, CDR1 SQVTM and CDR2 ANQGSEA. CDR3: CSVVGGTDTQYF. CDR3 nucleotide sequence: TGCAGCGTTGTTGGGGGCACAGATACGCAGTATTTT.

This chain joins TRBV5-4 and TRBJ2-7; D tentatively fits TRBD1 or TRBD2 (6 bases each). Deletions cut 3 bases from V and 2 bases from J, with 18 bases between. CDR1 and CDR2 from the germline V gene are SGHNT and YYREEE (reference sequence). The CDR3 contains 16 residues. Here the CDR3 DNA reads TGTGCCAGCAGCTCGGGGGCCGGGGACCCTACCTACGAGCAGTACTTC. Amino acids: CASSSGAGDPTYEQYF.

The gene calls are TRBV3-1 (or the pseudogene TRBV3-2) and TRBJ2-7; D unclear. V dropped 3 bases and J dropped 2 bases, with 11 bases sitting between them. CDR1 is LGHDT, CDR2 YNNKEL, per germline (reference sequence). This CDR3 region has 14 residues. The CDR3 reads CASSQRGKAYEQYF. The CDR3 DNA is TGTGCCAGCAGCCAGAGAGGTAAAGCCTACGAGCAGTACTTC.

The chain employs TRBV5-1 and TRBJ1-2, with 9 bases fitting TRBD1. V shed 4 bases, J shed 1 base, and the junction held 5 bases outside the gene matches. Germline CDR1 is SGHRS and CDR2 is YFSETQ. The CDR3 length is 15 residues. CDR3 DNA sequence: TGCGCCAGCAGCCCAGGGACAGGGAATAACTATGGCTACACCTTC. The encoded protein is CASSPGTGNNYGYTF.

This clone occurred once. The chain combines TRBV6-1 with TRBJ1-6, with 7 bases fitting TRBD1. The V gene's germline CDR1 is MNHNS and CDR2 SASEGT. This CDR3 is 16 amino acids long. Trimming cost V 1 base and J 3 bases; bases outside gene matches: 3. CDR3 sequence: CASSEDRGYYNSPLHF. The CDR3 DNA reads TGTGCCAGCAGTGAAGACAGGGGTTACTATAATTCACCCCTCCACTTT.

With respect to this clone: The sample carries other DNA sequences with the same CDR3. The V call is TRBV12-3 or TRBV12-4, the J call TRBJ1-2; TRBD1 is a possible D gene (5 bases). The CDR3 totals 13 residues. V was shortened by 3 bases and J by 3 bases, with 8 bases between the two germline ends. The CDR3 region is CASSFDSYYGYTF. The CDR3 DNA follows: TGTGCCAGCAGTTTTGACAGCTACTATGGCTACACCTTC.

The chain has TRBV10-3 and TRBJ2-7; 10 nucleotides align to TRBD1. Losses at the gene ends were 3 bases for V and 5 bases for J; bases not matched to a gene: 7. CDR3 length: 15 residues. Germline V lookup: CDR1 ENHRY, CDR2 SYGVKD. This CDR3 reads CAISERGQGLNEQYF. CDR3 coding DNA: TGTGCCATCAGTGAAAGGGGACAGGGGCTGAACGAGCAGTACTTC.

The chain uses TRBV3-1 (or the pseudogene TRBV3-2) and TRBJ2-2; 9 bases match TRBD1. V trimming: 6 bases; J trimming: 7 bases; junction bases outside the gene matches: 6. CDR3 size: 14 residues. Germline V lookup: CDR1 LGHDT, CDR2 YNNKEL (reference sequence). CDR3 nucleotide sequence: TGTGCCAGCAGAACCGGGACAGGGATCGGGGAGCTGTTTTTT. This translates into CASRTGTGIGELFF.

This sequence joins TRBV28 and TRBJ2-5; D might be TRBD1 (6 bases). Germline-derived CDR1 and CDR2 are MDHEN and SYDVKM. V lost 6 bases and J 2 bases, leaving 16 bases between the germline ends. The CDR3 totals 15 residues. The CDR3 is CASSRWGQAQETQYF. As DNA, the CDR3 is TGTGCCAGCAGCCGTTGGGGGCAGGCGCAAGAGACCCAGTACTTC.

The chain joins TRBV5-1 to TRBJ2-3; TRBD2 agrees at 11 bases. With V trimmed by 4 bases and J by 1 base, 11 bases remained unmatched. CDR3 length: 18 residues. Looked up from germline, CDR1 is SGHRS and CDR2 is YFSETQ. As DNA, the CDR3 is TGCGCCAGCAGCCCACTGGGCCAGACTAGCGGGGGCACAGATACGCAGTATTTT. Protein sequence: CASSPLGQTSGGTDTQYF.

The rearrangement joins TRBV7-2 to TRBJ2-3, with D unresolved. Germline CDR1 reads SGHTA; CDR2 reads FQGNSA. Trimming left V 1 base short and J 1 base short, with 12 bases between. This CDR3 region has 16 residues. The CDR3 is CASSLGRPKGTDTQYF. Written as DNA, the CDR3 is TGTGCCAGCAGCTTAGGGCGTCCTAAGGGCACAGATACGCAGTATTTT.

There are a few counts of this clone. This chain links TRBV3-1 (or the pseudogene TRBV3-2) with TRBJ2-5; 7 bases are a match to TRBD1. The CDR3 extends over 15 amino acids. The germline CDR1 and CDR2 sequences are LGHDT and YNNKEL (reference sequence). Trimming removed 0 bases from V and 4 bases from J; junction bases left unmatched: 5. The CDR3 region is CASSQEVQGPETQYF. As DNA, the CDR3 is TGTGCCAGCAGCCAAGAAGTACAGGGGCCAGAGACCCAGTACTTC.

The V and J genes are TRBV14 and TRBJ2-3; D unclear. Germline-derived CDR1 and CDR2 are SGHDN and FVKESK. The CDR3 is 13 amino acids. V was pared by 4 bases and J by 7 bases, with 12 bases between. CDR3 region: CASSLLDQNTQYF. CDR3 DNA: TGTGCCAGCAGCCTCCTGGACCAAAATACGCAGTATTTT.

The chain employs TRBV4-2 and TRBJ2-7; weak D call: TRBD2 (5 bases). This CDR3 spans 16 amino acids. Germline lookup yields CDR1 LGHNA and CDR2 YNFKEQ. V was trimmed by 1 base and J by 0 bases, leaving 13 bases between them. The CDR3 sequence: CASSQAGIVASYEQYF. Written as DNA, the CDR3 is TGTGCCAGCAGCCAAGCCGGGATCGTAGCCTCCTACGAGCAGTACTTC.

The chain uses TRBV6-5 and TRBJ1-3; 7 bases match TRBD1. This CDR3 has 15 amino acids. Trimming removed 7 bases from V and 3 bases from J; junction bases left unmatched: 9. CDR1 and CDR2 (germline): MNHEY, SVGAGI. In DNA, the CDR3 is TGTGCCAGCATCTCGGGACAGACTTTTGGAAACACCATATATTTT. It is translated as CASISGQTFGNTIYF.

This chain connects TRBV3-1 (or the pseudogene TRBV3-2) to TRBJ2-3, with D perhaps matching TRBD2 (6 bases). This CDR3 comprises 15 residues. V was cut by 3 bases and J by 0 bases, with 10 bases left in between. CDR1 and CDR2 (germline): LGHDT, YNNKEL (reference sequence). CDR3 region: CASSQGTVSTDTQYF. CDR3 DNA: TGTGCCAGCAGCCAGGGGACTGTGAGCACAGATACGCAGTATTTT.

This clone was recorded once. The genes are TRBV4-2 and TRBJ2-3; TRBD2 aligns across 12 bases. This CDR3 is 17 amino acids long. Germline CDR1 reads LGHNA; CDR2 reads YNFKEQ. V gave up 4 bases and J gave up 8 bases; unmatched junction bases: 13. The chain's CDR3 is CASSLQRTSGVSLTQYF. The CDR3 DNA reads TGTGCCAGCAGCCTTCAACGGACTAGCGGGGTCAGTCTTACGCAGTATTTT.

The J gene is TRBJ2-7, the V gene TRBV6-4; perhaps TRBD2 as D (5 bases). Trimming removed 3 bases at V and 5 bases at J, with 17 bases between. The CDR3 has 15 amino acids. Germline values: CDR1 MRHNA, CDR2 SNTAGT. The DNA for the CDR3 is TGTGCCAGCAGTGAAGGCCGAGGGATTAATGACGAGCAGTACTTC. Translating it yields CASSEGRGINDEQYF.

This CDR3 is CASSLGTSGGLGTDTQYF. The CDR3 DNA is TGCGCCAGCAGCTTGGGGACTAGCGGGGGGTTGGGTACAGATACGCAGTATTTT. The chain recombines TRBV5-1 with TRBJ2-3; TRBD2 agrees at 14 bases. The germline gives CDR1 SGHRS, CDR2 YFSETQ. The CDR3 consists of 18 residues. Trimming at V came to 0 bases and at J to 3 bases, leaving 6 bases not matched to a gene.

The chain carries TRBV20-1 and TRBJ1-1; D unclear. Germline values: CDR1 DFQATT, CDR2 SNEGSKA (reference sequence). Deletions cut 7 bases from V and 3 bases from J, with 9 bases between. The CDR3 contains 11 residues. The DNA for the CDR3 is TGCAGTGAAAAAGGAGACACTGAAGCTTTCTTT. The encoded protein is CSEKGDTEAFF.

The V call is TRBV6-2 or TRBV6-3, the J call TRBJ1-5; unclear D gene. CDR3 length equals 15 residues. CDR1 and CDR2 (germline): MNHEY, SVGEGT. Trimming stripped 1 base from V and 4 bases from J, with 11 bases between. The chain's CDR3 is CASSYFLVGNQPQHF. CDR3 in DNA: TGTGCCAGCAGTTACTTCTTGGTTGGAAATCAGCCCCAGCATTTT.